These 3 T cell receptor beta chains came from one sample sequenced in a study of shared clonotypes between healthy human individuals. Assay: immunoSEQ multiplex PCR; the TCRdb copy retains only in-frame clones and omits some. In the table there are 700,000 or so clones, about two thirds of which are singletons. The sequenced sample was memory CD4+ T cells sorted from blood. This sample's subset: CD45RA-negative fraction. Receptors were obtained from a woman aged 25-40 years in good health.

The count of this clone is one. The J gene is TRBJ1-5, the V gene TRBV7-8, with 9 nucleotides matching TRBD1. Looked up from germline, CDR1 is SGHVS and CDR2 is FQNEAQ. With 5 bases clipped from V and 0 bases from J, the junction kept 5 bases outside the gene matches. The CDR3 runs to 16 residues. The CDR3 DNA sequence: TGTGCCAGCAGCACCAGGACAGGGGATAGCAATCAGCCCCAGCATTTT. This encodes CASSTRTGDSNQPQHF.

J is TRBJ2-1 and V is TRBV5-5; D assignment may be TRBD1 or TRBD2 (5 bases each). Germline CDR1 and CDR2: SGHKS and YYEKEE (reference sequence). Trimming pared 4 bases from V and 8 bases from J, leaving 16 bases between. The CDR3 contains 14 residues. CDR3 amino acids: CASSASTWDHEQFF. The CDR3 DNA reads TGTGCCAGCAGCGCGTCCACCTGGGACCATGAGCAGTTCTTC.

This chain uses TRBV2 with TRBJ2-2; 7 bases map to TRBD2. Per germline, CDR1 SNHLY and CDR2 FYNNEI. With 5 bases clipped from V and 1 base from J, the junction kept 4 bases outside the gene matches. The CDR3 contains 15 residues. The chain's CDR3 is CASSPGLQNTGELFF. The CDR3 DNA reads as TGTGCCAGCAGTCCGGGACTACAGAACACCGGGGAGCTGTTTTTT. The full variable domain, rest sourced from reference TRBV2 and TRBJ2-2, is EPEVTQTPSHQVTQMGQEVILRCVPISNHLYFYWYRQILGQKVEFLVSFYNNEISEKSEIFDDQFSVERPDGSNFTLKIRSTKLEDSAMYFCASSPGLQNTGELFFGEGSRLTVL.